The sequence of this T cell receptor beta chain was determined in a study of cytomegalovirus exposure and HLA in healthy donors. Study-wide background: Of some 400 genotyped donors, roughly 81% grouped in the Caucasian-associated ancestry cluster. Whole-study findings and limits: A later analysis revealed that TCR association rates differed between HLA loci, peaking at DRB1 and bottoming out at HLA-C. In vitro checks showed that a few CMV-associated chains really do target CMV antigens.

The PCR employed 60 Vbeta primers together with 13 Jbeta primers. Measured with immunoSEQ multiplex PCR; TCRdb has only the in-frame clones, and not every one. The table records about 120,000 clones, more than 15% of them present only once. CDR1 MNHNS and CDR2 SASEGT come from the germline V gene. J was trimmed by 2 bases and V by 6 bases; bases with no gene match: 6. The CDR3 consists of 14 residues. Turning to this clone: Antigen: not known.

V gene TRBV6-1 combines with J gene TRBJ2-7; 8 nucleotides line up with TRBD2. The clonotype comes from a female donor in good health and CMV-seropositive. Source material: PBMCs. The CDR3 spells CASRVELAAYEQYF. The CDR3 DNA is TGTGCCAGCAGAGTTGAACTAGCGGCCTACGAGCAGTACTTC.